Sequencing of this T cell receptor beta chain was carried out in a study of blood T cell repertoires in COVID-19. In the study's own analysis: The assay estimated nucleated cells by amplifying reference gene primers. Profiling relied on immunoSEQ multiplex PCR, and the TCRdb table lists in-frame clones only, not all of them. That table supplies the V and J calls and clone size; D and trimming were determined from the DNA. The sample yields 140,000 or so clones, around 87% seen once. Deletions cut 6 bases from V and 5 bases from J, with 13 bases between. The CDR3 is made up of 13 amino acids. The receptor was derived from a human donor in a cohort sampled during active COVID-19. The sample was peripheral blood. The chain recombines TRBV12-3 or TRBV12-4 with TRBJ1-2; D not certain. This CDR3 reads CASSPVAGYGYTF. CDR3 nucleotide sequence: TGTGCCAGCAGCCCTGTAGCGGGGTATGGCTACACCTTC.